Sequencing of this TCR beta chain was carried out in a study of human T cells and chemical hapten exposure. TCRdb re-analysed the RACE reads in MiXCR, keeping a single row per CDR3 protein. This repertoire shows under 400,000 distinct CDR3 sequences, roughly 4.6% found once; its top ten account for just over 2.5%. This CDR3 is built from 14 residues. CDR1 and CDR2 (germline): SGHRS, YFSETQ. Deletions cut 2 bases from V and 7 bases from J, with 15 bases between. Time point denoted: pre-sensitization, week 0. Treatment specified: therapeutic diphenylcyclopropenone sensitization with weekly scalp DPC. The donor pool consisted of alopecia patients aged 18 to 70 years, considered suitable for DPC. Extraction yielded total RNA from whole blood (unfractionated). This clonotype was seen a few times.

This receptor was obtained from a woman between 45 and 60 years old with alopecia areata. Some clones in this sample may be carry-over from other donors' samples. This material consisted of whole blood, taken in connection with sensitization to the hapten diphenylcyclopropenone (DPC). J is TRBJ1-1 and V is TRBV5-1; possible D gene TRBD1, 5 bases. This CDR3 is CASSFGPRVGEAFF. In nucleotides, the CDR3 is TGCGCCAGCAGCTTTGGACCCAGGGTAGGTGAAGCTTTCTTT. The entire variable domain, with the rest obtained from reference TRBV5-1 and TRBJ1-1, is as follows: KAGVTQTPRYLIKTRGQQVTLSCSPISGHRSVSWYQQTPGQGLQFLFEYFSETQRNKGNFPGRFSGRQFSNSRSEMNVSTLELGDSALYLCASSFGPRVGEAFFGQGTRLTVV.